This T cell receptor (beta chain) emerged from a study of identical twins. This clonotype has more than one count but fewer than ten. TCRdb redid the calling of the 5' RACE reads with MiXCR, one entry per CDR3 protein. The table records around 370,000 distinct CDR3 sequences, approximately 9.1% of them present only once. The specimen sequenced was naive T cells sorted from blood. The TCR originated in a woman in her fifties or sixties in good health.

The CDR3 is CSAWGRPNEKLFF. CDR3 DNA: TGCAGTGCTTGGGGAAGGCCTAATGAAAAACTGTTTTTT. The chain combines TRBV20-1 with TRBJ1-4; D is undetermined. V shed 5 bases and J shed 3 bases, with 10 bases lying between them. Germline V gene sequence: CDR1 DFQATT, CDR2 SNEGSKA (reference sequence). CDR3 length: 13 amino acids.